A selection of T cell receptor beta chains follows, all from one sample in a study of T cells after posttransplantation cyclophosphamide. Using immunoSEQ multiplex PCR, the repertoire was profiled, and TCRdb retains in-frame clones only, with some absent. Among approximately 39,000 clones listed, over 75% were seen once. Specimen: CD4+ T cells sorted from blood, collected 1903 days after a stem cell transplant with posttransplant cyclophosphamide. The receptors derive from a female patient between 40 and 55 years old who received an allogeneic stem cell transplant from a related donor, was CMV-positive, and had no GVHD. The graft donor may have contributed some T cells. The CDR3 runs from the conserved cysteine through the conserved F or W. Each record gives: V gene, clone size, J gene, D gene, CDR3 DNA, CDR3 protein. D genes are given only for firm matches. Where a row states a size, it is once, few, many or the class of an expanded clone; other rows omit it.

V gene: TRBV9
clone size: NA
J gene: TRBJ2-2
D gene: NA
CDR3 DNA: TGTGCCAGCAGCGGAAGGCCTCTCGGAGGCGCGAACACCGGGGAGCTGTTTTTT
CDR3 protein: CASSGRPLGGANTGELFF

V gene: TRBV11-2
clone size: few
J gene: TRBJ1-5
D gene: NA
CDR3 DNA: TGTGCCAGCAGTCCCGGGGGTGGGCGGCAGCCCCAGCATTTT
CDR3 protein: CASSPGGGRQPQHF

V gene: TRBV7-8
clone size: few
J gene: TRBJ2-7
D gene: TRBD1
CDR3 DNA: TGTGCCAGCAGTGGAACCCGGGACAGGAGGTCCGAGCAGTACTTC
CDR3 protein: CASSGTRDRRSEQYF

V gene: TRBV5-1
clone size: NA
J gene: TRBJ2-3
D gene: NA
CDR3 DNA: TGCGCCAGCAGCTTGGTCGGGGGGCTGACAGATACGCAGTATTTT
CDR3 protein: CASSLVGGLTDTQYF

V gene: TRBV6-5
clone size: NA
J gene: TRBJ1-1
D gene: TRBD1
CDR3 DNA: TGTGCCAGCAGTCGTGGACAGGGTGGGAGGGCTTTCTTT
CDR3 protein: CASSRGQGGRAFF

V gene: TRBV5-5
clone size: NA
J gene: TRBJ1-1
D gene: TRBD1
CDR3 DNA: TGTGCCAGCAGCTTGGGACAGGGCTTCACTGAAGCTTTCTTT
CDR3 protein: CASSLGQGFTEAFF

V gene: TRBV28
clone size: NA
J gene: TRBJ2-5
D gene: NA
CDR3 DNA: TGTGCCAGCAGTTTGGACAGAGTACAAGAGACCCAGTACTTC
CDR3 protein: CASSLDRVQETQYF

V gene: TRBV10-1
clone size: NA
J gene: TRBJ1-5
D gene: NA
CDR3 DNA: TGCGCCAGCAGTGACAGGGATGATCAGCCCCAGCATTTT
CDR3 protein: CASSDRDDQPQHF

V gene: TRBV14
clone size: NA
J gene: TRBJ2-1
D gene: TRBD2
CDR3 DNA: TGTGCCAGCAGGGCTAGCGGGGGGGCCCCCAATGAGCAGTTCTTC
CDR3 protein: CASRASGGAPNEQFF

V gene: TRBV7-8
clone size: few
J gene: TRBJ1-2
D gene: TRBD1
CDR3 DNA: TGTGCCAGCAGCCGGGACAGGGACAGTGGCTACACCTTC
CDR3 protein: CASSRDRDSGYTF

V gene: TRBV7-2
clone size: NA
J gene: TRBJ1-4
D gene: NA
CDR3 DNA: TGTGCCAGCAGCTTAAAATTTGGGGGAGGGAGTCGACTGTTTTTT
CDR3 protein: CASSLKFGGGSRLFF

V gene: TRBV18
clone size: NA
J gene: TRBJ1-4
D gene: NA
CDR3 DNA: TGTGCCAGCTCACCTTTAGGGGCAGTCACGAATGAAAAACTGTTTTTT
CDR3 protein: CASSPLGAVTNEKLFF

V gene: TRBV5-6
clone size: NA
J gene: TRBJ1-2
D gene: TRBD1
CDR3 DNA: TGTGCCAGCAGCTTGACAGGGGACACTGATGGCTACACCTTC
CDR3 protein: CASSLTGDTDGYTF

V gene: TRBV23-1
clone size: NA
J gene: TRBJ2-2
D gene: NA
CDR3 DNA: TGCGCCGATCCACCTGACCAGGGAAGGGACACCGGGGAGCTGTTTTTT
CDR3 protein: CADPPDQGRDTGELFF

V gene: TRBV19
clone size: NA
J gene: TRBJ2-3
D gene: NA
CDR3 DNA: TGTGCCAGTAGTATAGATCTATGGCGTGGGGGCGGGTTGCCAGATACGCAGTATTTT
CDR3 protein: CASSIDLWRGGGLPDTQYF

V gene: TRBV28
clone size: NA
J gene: TRBJ1-4
D gene: TRBD1
CDR3 DNA: TGTGCCAGCAGGCCGACAGGGGTTAATGAAAAACTGTTTTTT
CDR3 protein: CASRPTGVNEKLFF

V gene: TRBV19
clone size: once
J gene: TRBJ1-2
D gene: NA
CDR3 DNA: TGTGCCAGTAGTATGGAGAGGGTAAATGGCTACACCTTC
CDR3 protein: CASSMERVNGYTF

V gene: TRBV11-3
clone size: once
J gene: TRBJ2-3
D gene: TRBD1
CDR3 DNA: TGTGCCAGCAGCCCGAGACAGGGGGCAACAGATACGCAGTATTTT
CDR3 protein: CASSPRQGATDTQYF

V gene: TRBV27
clone size: NA
J gene: TRBJ2-1
D gene: TRBD2
CDR3 DNA: TGTGCCAGCAGTCCCTTGCTAGCGGGGGGATGGGTTGAGCAGTTCTTC
CDR3 protein: CASSPLLAGGWVEQFF

V gene: TRBV28
clone size: once
J gene: TRBJ1-2
D gene: TRBD1
CDR3 DNA: TGTGCCAGCAACCAACAGGGGGCTTTCTCTGGCTACACCTTC
CDR3 protein: CASNQQGAFSGYTF

V gene: TRBV2
clone size: NA
J gene: TRBJ1-1
D gene: NA
CDR3 DNA: TGTGCCAGCACCCCTGGCAGATCGAACACTGAAGCTTTCTTT
CDR3 protein: CASTPGRSNTEAFF

V gene: TRBV6-5
clone size: NA
J gene: TRBJ1-1
D gene: TRBD1
CDR3 DNA: TGTGCCAGCAGTTATACAGGGGGCGCCTCTGAAGCTTTCTTT
CDR3 protein: CASSYTGGASEAFF

V gene: TRBV19
clone size: NA
J gene: TRBJ1-1
D gene: TRBD1
CDR3 DNA: TGTGCCAGTAGTCTACGGACAGGTGAAGCTTTCTTT
CDR3 protein: CASSLRTGEAFF

V gene: TRBV9
clone size: few
J gene: TRBJ1-2
D gene: NA
CDR3 DNA: TGTGCCAGCAGCGCACCCATCGGGGGTTCATATGGCTACACCTTC
CDR3 protein: CASSAPIGGSYGYTF

V gene: TRBV9
clone size: NA
J gene: TRBJ2-3
D gene: NA
CDR3 DNA: TGTGCCAGCAACGATGGACTCGGCCGAGATACGCAGTATTTT
CDR3 protein: CASNDGLGRDTQYF

V gene: TRBV6-1
clone size: medium-sized
J gene: TRBJ2-5
D gene: NA
CDR3 DNA: TGTGCCAGCAGTGAAGTAGGGCAGGGGAAGCCATACTTC
CDR3 protein: CASSEVGQGKPYF

V gene: TRBV19
clone size: NA
J gene: TRBJ1-5
D gene: NA
CDR3 DNA: TGTGCCAGTAGTTCGGAAACGGGAGGAAATCAGCCCCAGCATTTT
CDR3 protein: CASSSETGGNQPQHF

V gene: TRBV7-2
clone size: NA
J gene: TRBJ2-1
D gene: TRBD2
CDR3 DNA: TGTGCCAGCAGCTTATGGGCTAGCGGGAGGAATGAGCAGTTCTTC
CDR3 protein: CASSLWASGRNEQFF

V gene: TRBV18
clone size: NA
J gene: TRBJ2-5
D gene: TRBD2
CDR3 DNA: TGTGCCAGCTCACGTGGGACTATAAAAGAGACCCAGTACTTC
CDR3 protein: CASSRGTIKETQYF

V gene: TRBV14
clone size: NA
J gene: TRBJ2-5
D gene: TRBD1
CDR3 DNA: TGTGCCAGCAGCCAAGTAACCAGGGGGCTACGAGTCTTCCAAGAGACCCAGTACTTC
CDR3 protein: CASSQVTRGLRVFQETQYF

V gene: TRBV5-4
clone size: NA
J gene: TRBJ2-7
D gene: NA
CDR3 DNA: TGTGCCAGCAGCTTGGCCTATAGCTCCTACGAGCAGTACTTC
CDR3 protein: CASSLAYSSYEQYF

V gene: TRBV19
clone size: NA
J gene: TRBJ2-7
D gene: NA
CDR3 DNA: TGTGCCAGTAGTATTCAACACGGGGGAGAATTTAACGAGCAGTACTTC
CDR3 protein: CASSIQHGGEFNEQYF

V gene: TRBV6-1
clone size: NA
J gene: TRBJ1-5
D gene: NA
CDR3 DNA: TGTGCCAGCAGTGAAAGGGGCGAGGTTGGCAATCAGCCCCAGCATTTT
CDR3 protein: CASSERGEVGNQPQHF

V gene: TRBV5-6
clone size: NA
J gene: TRBJ1-4
D gene: TRBD1
CDR3 DNA: TGTGCCAGCAGCTTTGACAGGGTTGAAAAACTGTTTTTT
CDR3 protein: CASSFDRVEKLFF

V gene: TRBV10-3
clone size: few
J gene: TRBJ2-7
D gene: TRBD1
CDR3 DNA: TGTGCCATCTCTGAATTTGGACAGGCGCTCTTCTCCTACGAGCAGTACTTC
CDR3 protein: CAISEFGQALFSYEQYF

V gene: TRBV11-2
clone size: few
J gene: TRBJ1-1
D gene: TRBD1
CDR3 DNA: TGTGCCAGCAGGCCACTACAGGGGGAGAACACTGAAGCTTTCTTT
CDR3 protein: CASRPLQGENTEAFF

V gene: TRBV5-1
clone size: NA
J gene: TRBJ1-1
D gene: NA
CDR3 DNA: TGCGCCAGCAGCTTATACGAGATTCAGGGTAAAGCTTTCTTT
CDR3 protein: CASSLYEIQGKAFF

V gene: TRBV10-3
clone size: NA
J gene: TRBJ2-2
D gene: NA
CDR3 DNA: TGTGCCATCAGTGATGATAAAAAGCCGTTCTACCGGGAGCTGTTTTTT
CDR3 protein: CAISDDKKPFYRELFF

V gene: TRBV5-4
clone size: NA
J gene: TRBJ1-2
D gene: TRBD1
CDR3 DNA: TGTGCCAGCAGCTTAAACGACAGGGACGAGGGCTACACCTTC
CDR3 protein: CASSLNDRDEGYTF

V gene: TRBV6-6
clone size: NA
J gene: TRBJ2-5
D gene: TRBD1
CDR3 DNA: TGTGCCAGCAGGGAACAGGGGCGGCAAGAGACCCAGTACTTC
CDR3 protein: CASREQGRQETQYF

V gene: TRBV18
clone size: NA
J gene: TRBJ2-1
D gene: TRBD1
CDR3 DNA: TGTGCCAGCTCACGGACAGGGGGGTACAATGAGCAGTTCTTC
CDR3 protein: CASSRTGGYNEQFF

V gene: TRBV27
clone size: NA
J gene: TRBJ2-3
D gene: NA
CDR3 DNA: TGTGCCAGCAGTTACATACTAGGGGGAAAACACACAGATACGCAGTATTTT
CDR3 protein: CASSYILGGKHTDTQYF

V gene: TRBV6-5
clone size: NA
J gene: TRBJ2-2
D gene: TRBD2
CDR3 DNA: TGTGCCAGCAGTTCTAAGCGGGAGAACACCGGGGAGCTGTTTTTT
CDR3 protein: CASSSKRENTGELFF

V gene: TRBV25-1
clone size: NA
J gene: TRBJ1-2
D gene: NA
CDR3 DNA: TGTGCCAGCAGTCCCCACAGCTATGGCTACACCTTC
CDR3 protein: CASSPHSYGYTF

V gene: TRBV6-5
clone size: NA
J gene: TRBJ2-2
D gene: TRBD1
CDR3 DNA: TGTGCCAGCAGCTCACAGGGGGCTAACGGGGAGCTGTTTTTT
CDR3 protein: CASSSQGANGELFF

V gene: TRBV5-1
clone size: NA
J gene: TRBJ1-1
D gene: NA
CDR3 DNA: TGCGCCAGCACCCTTTTGGGGCAGGGGAACACTGAAGCTTTCTTT
CDR3 protein: CASTLLGQGNTEAFF

V gene: TRBV4-2
clone size: NA
J gene: TRBJ1-3
D gene: NA
CDR3 DNA: TGTGCCAGCAGCCAAGATTTTCCACCTTCAGGGGGAAACACCATATATTTT
CDR3 protein: CASSQDFPPSGGNTIYF

V gene: TRBV6-1
clone size: few
J gene: TRBJ1-6
D gene: NA
CDR3 DNA: TGTGCAGCCCATGTAGACCAGGCCCATAATTCACCCCTCCACTTT
CDR3 protein: CAAHVDQAHNSPLHF